This entry lists 20 T cell receptor beta chains sequenced from one sample in a study of blood T cell repertoires in COVID-19. Sequenced by immunoSEQ multiplex PCR; TCRdb stores in-frame clones only, minus some. The sample has roughly 500,000 clones; about 88% are singletons. What was sequenced was peripheral blood. The source is a man aged 18 to 30 with COVID-19, enrolled during active disease.

The chain joins TRBV6-5 to TRBJ2-3; 9 bases match TRBD1. From germline, CDR1 is MNHEY and CDR2 SVGAGI. CDR3 length: 14 residues. The V and J ends lost 6 bases and 5 bases, in that order; junction bases with no gene match: 6. CDR3 coding DNA: TGTGCCAGCAGCCCGGGACAGGGAGTAGATACGCAGTATTTT. Amino acids: CASSPGQGVDTQYF.

The chain joins TRBV12-3 or TRBV12-4 to TRBJ1-1, with D unclear. This CDR3 is 13 amino acids long. Trimming took 3 bases from V and 1 from J, leaving 6 bases between them. The CDR3 sequence: CASSFLQNTEAFF. The CDR3 bases are TGTGCCAGCAGTTTCTTACAGAACACTGAAGCTTTCTTT.

J is TRBJ2-4 and V is TRBV6-6, with D possibly being TRBD2 (6 bases). V was pared by 2 bases and J by 2 bases, with 10 bases between. CDR1 is MNHNY and CDR2 is SVGAGI in the germline V gene (reference sequence). This CDR3 comprises 15 residues. CDR3 DNA: TGTGCCAGCAGTTACGGCGGGGTAACCAAAAACATTCAGTACTTC. This gives the protein CASSYGGVTKNIQYF.

The V gene is TRBV11-3, the J gene TRBJ2-1; the match to TRBD1 covers 8 bases. The length of the CDR3 is 17 residues. V was pared by 4 bases and J by 8 bases, with 16 bases of the junction left unmatched. Germline V gene lookup returns CDR1 SGHNT and CDR2 YENEEA. CDR3 in amino acids: CASSSRTPTGGLHEQFF. CDR3 nucleotides: TGTGCCAGCAGCTCCCGGACCCCCACAGGGGGTCTGCATGAGCAGTTCTTC.

The rearrangement joins TRBV30 to TRBJ2-1, with a weak D call TRBD2 (5 bases). The germline gives CDR1 GTSNPN, CDR2 SVGIG (reference sequence). The CDR3 spans 13 residues. Trimming shortened V by 0 bases and J by 6 bases, and 9 bases separated the two germline ends. The CDR3: CAWSVLDSNEQFF. The CDR3 coding sequence is TGTGCCTGGAGTGTACTAGATTCCAATGAGCAGTTCTTC.

J is TRBJ2-2 and V is TRBV29-1; a weak D match, TRBD1 (6 bases). Trimming pared 5 bases from V and 4 bases from J, leaving 14 bases between. From germline, CDR1 is SQVTM and CDR2 ANQGSEA. The CDR3 has 14 amino acids. The CDR3 DNA is TGCAGCGTTCCTACAGGGAAGGGCACCGGGGAGCTGTTTTTT. Its protein product is CSVPTGKGTGELFF.

This clone came up a few times. The V call is TRBV10-3, the J call TRBJ1-1, with 9 positions matching TRBD1. Germline V gene sequence: CDR1 ENHRY, CDR2 SYGVKD. The CDR3 is made up of 16 amino acids. The ends lost 4 bases at V and 4 bases at J; junction bases unmatched: 10. CDR3 in DNA: TGTGCCATCAGTGCGGACAGGGGCCGCGCTGGCACTGAAGCTTTCTTT. Translation gives CAISADRGRAGTEAFF.

Worth noting for this clone: One end of the junction does not line up with germline, which may come from a read error. The J gene is TRBJ1-6, the V gene TRBV5-1, with a weak D call TRBD1 (5 bases). CDR3 length equals 15 residues. Germline lookup yields CDR1 SGHRS and CDR2 YFSETQ. The CDR3 DNA is TGCGCCAGCAGTTTGGGGGAGACCTATAATTCACCCCTCCACTTT. This translates into CASSLGETYNSPLHF.

The chain recombines TRBV6-6 with TRBJ1-2; 8 positions match TRBD1. The CDR3 runs to 13 residues. CDR1 and CDR2 from the germline V gene are MNHNY and SVGAGI (reference sequence). V was clipped by 6 bases and J by 8 bases; unmatched bases: 8. The CDR3 here is CASSQGAYSGYTF. The CDR3 DNA reads as TGTGCCAGCAGCCAGGGGGCGTACTCGGGCTACACCTTC.

The V call is TRBV3-1 (or the pseudogene TRBV3-2), the J call TRBJ2-7; D not resolved. V lost 4 bases, J lost 6 bases, and 16 bases lay in between. The CDR3 has 14 residues. In germline, CDR1 is LGHDT, CDR2 YNNKEL (reference sequence). The CDR3 DNA reads as TGTGCCAGCAGCCCTTCGGCTGGGCCTTTCGAGCAGTACTTC. This codes for CASSPSAGPFEQYF.

This clone was found a few times. Other DNA sequences in the sample encode the same CDR3. This sequence joins TRBV27 and TRBJ1-1; TRBD1 matches 7 bases. This CDR3 has 15 residues. Germline V lookup: CDR1 MNHEY, CDR2 SMNVEV (reference sequence). With 6 bases clipped from V and 2 bases from J, the junction kept 9 bases outside the gene matches. The CDR3 reads CASRRGGAVNTEAFF. CDR3 nucleotides: TGTGCCAGCAGAAGAGGGGGCGCGGTCAACACTGAAGCTTTCTTT.

The CDR3 spells CASSYSFTRSSTEAFF. CDR3 DNA: TGTGCCAGCAGTTACTCATTTACCCGAAGCTCAACCGAAGCTTTCTTT. This rearrangement joins TRBV6-5 to TRBJ1-1, with no clear D. V lost 0 bases and J 8 bases, leaving 19 bases between the germline ends. The CDR3 length is 16 residues. CDR1 and CDR2 (germline): MNHEY, SVGAGI.

The J gene is TRBJ1-5, the V gene TRBV6-1, with D perhaps TRBD1 (6 bases). Germline V gives CDR1 MNHNS, CDR2 SASEGT. Trimming took off 0 bases at V and 3 bases at J, with 9 bases between the two ends. The CDR3 contains 15 residues. The CDR3 loop is CASSEARTDNQPQHF. DNA for the CDR3: TGTGCCAGCAGTGAAGCGCGGACAGACAATCAGCCCCAGCATTTT.

This chain links TRBV6-1 with TRBJ2-2; 14 nucleotides match TRBD2. The ends lost 4 bases at V and 4 bases at J; junction bases unmatched: 8. The CDR3 length is 18 residues. Germline values: CDR1 MNHNS, CDR2 SASEGT. The CDR3 protein is CASSVTSGRAPGTGELFF. The CDR3 region has the DNA TGTGCCAGCAGTGTGACTAGCGGGAGGGCCCCCGGCACCGGGGAGCTGTTTTTT.

The V call is TRBV6-5, the J call TRBJ2-7; D may be TRBD2 (5 bases). Germline V gene sequence: CDR1 MNHEY, CDR2 SVGAGI. The CDR3 spans 13 residues. V lost 7 bases and J lost 2, with 12 bases in between. In nucleotides, the CDR3 is TGTGCCAGCATGGAGGACTCTGCCTACGAGCAGTACTTC. It codes for CASMEDSAYEQYF.

With regard to this clone: It may be a read error: a sequence one base away is much more abundant. This specimen includes other DNA sequences encoding the same CDR3. This sequence joins TRBV5-1 and TRBJ2-2, with D hard to call. Trimming left V 3 bases short and J 3 bases short, with 3 bases between. The germline CDR1 and CDR2 sequences are SGHRS and YFSETQ. CDR3 length: 12 amino acids. CDR3 DNA sequence: TGCGCCAGCAGCTCTTACACCGGGGAGCTGTTTTTT. Protein sequence: CASSSYTGELFF.

The rearrangement joins TRBV7-9 to TRBJ2-7; possibly TRBD1 for D (6 bases). Germline-derived CDR1 and CDR2 are SEHNR and FQNEAQ (reference sequence). CDR3 length equals 14 residues. V was cut by 5 bases and J by 1 base, with 12 bases left in between. The CDR3 nucleotides are TGTGCCAGCAGCGTGGGCAGGGGTTCCTACGAGCAGTACTTC. This sequence encodes CASSVGRGSYEQYF.

The chain links TRBV5-8 to TRBJ2-1; 9 nucleotides align to TRBD2. Trimming took 3 bases from V and 5 from J; bases not matched to a gene: 12. Germline loops: CDR1 SGHTS, CDR2 YDEGEE. CDR3 length: 17 amino acids. CDR3: CASSSDSSGNGNNEQFF. The CDR3, as DNA: TGTGCCAGCAGCTCCGATTCTAGCGGGAATGGTAACAATGAGCAGTTCTTC.

This rearrangement joins TRBV30 to TRBJ2-5, with TRBD2 identical over 10 bases. CDR1 and CDR2 from the germline V gene are GTSNPN and SVGIG (reference sequence). J gave up 1 base and V 0 bases, and 8 bases lay outside the gene matches. The CDR3 is 17 amino acids. CDR3 amino acids: CAWSVQTSGMFQETQYF. The CDR3 nucleotides are TGTGCCTGGAGTGTACAAACTAGCGGGATGTTCCAAGAGACCCAGTACTTC.

The chain is built from TRBV7-2 and TRBJ2-7, with 8 bases that match TRBD2. The J segment lost 6 bases and the V segment lost 6 bases, leaving 10 bases of the junction unmatched. The CDR3 consists of 14 residues. Per germline, CDR1 SGHTA and CDR2 FQGNSA. The CDR3 bases are TGTGCCAGCAGGACCCCCAGGACTAGCTCCGAGCAGTACTTC. It translates to CASRTPRTSSEQYF.